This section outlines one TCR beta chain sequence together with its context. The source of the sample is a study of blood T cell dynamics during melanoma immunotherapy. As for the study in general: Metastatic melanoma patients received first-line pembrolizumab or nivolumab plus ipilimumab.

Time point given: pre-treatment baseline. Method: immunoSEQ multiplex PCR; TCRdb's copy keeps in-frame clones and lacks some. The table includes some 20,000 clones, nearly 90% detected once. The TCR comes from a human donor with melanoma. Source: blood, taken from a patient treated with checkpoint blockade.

The CDR3: CASSPGQVSEAFF. CDR3 nucleotide sequence: TGTGCCAGCAGTCCTGGACAGGTCTCTGAAGCTTTCTTT. The V call is TRBV28, the J call TRBJ1-1; 7 bases are shared with TRBD1. The CDR3 consists of 13 residues. V trimming: 5 bases; J trimming: 6 bases; junction bases outside the gene matches: 6. Germline V CDR1 and CDR2: MDHEN, SYDVKM. Together with reference TRBV28 and TRBJ1-1, the CDR3 gives the full variable domain: DVKVTQSSRYLVKRTGEKVFLECVQDMDHENMFWYRQDPGLGLRLIYFSYDVKMKEKGDIPEGYSVSREKKERFSLILESASTNQTSMYLCASSPGQVSEAFFGQGTRLTVV.